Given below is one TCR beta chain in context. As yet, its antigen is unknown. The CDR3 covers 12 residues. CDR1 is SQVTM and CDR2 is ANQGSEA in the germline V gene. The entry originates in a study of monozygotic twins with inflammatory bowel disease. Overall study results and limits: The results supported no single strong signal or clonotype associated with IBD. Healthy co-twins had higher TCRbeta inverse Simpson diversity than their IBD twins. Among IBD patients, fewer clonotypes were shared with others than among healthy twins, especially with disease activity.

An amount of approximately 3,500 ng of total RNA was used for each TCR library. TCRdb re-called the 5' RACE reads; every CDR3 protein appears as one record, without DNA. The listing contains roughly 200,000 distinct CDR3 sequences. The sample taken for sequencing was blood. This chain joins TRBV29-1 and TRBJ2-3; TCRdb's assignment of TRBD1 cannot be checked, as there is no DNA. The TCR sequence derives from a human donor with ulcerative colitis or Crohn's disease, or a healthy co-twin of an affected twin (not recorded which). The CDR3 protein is CSVVGPPDTQYF.